The subject of this entry is one T cell receptor (beta chain). This entry comes from a study of identical twins. MiXCR was run by TCRdb on the 5' RACE reads, yielding one entry per CDR3 protein. The sample has 400,000 to 500,000 distinct CDR3 sequences, around 15% seen once. These data were also reused for a study on yellow fever vaccine responses in identical twins.

The sequence came from a woman younger than 30 in good health. Source material: CD4+ T cells sorted from blood.

DNA of the CDR3: TGTGCCAGCAGCTGGGGGACTAGCGGGAGCACAGATACGCAGTATTTT. Its protein is CASSWGTSGSTDTQYF. The chain links TRBV11-2 to TRBJ2-3; 12 positions match TRBD2. Trimming took 4 bases from V and 0 from J; bases not matched to a gene: 2. From germline, CDR1 is SGHAT and CDR2 FQNNGV. CDR3 length: 16 amino acids.